The 32 T cell receptor beta chains listed next were all sequenced from one sample in a study of shared clonotypes between healthy human individuals. Produced via immunoSEQ multiplex PCR; TCRdb's table is partial and in-frame only. This table holds about 520,000 clones, about 96% found once. The specimen was naive CD4+ T cells sorted from blood. Subset described: CD45RA+ positively selected. These receptors were taken from a woman in her 30s in good health.

This rearrangement joins TRBV27 to TRBJ2-7; possibly TRBD2 for D (6 bases). V dropped 8 bases and J dropped 3 bases, with 26 bases sitting between them. Germline assignment: CDR1 MNHEY and CDR2 SMNVEV (reference sequence). The CDR3 extends over 17 amino acids. The DNA for the CDR3 is TGTGCCAGCGGCAGAGTTACTAGCCCATTAAGCGTCTACGAGCAGTACTTC. This encodes CASGRVTSPLSVYEQYF.

The chain uses TRBV6-5 and TRBJ1-2; no clear D. Trimming took off 2 bases at V and 4 bases at J, with 14 bases between the two ends. The germline V gene encodes CDR1 MNHEY and CDR2 SVGAGI. The CDR3 has 15 residues. The CDR3 here is CASSYQLGSTYGYTF. For the CDR3, the DNA is TGTGCCAGCAGTTACCAATTGGGCTCTACCTATGGCTACACCTTC.

This chain uses TRBV5-4 with TRBJ2-1, with TRBD2 matching over 10 bases. CDR3 length: 15 amino acids. CDR1 is SGHNT and CDR2 is YYREEE in the germline V gene (reference sequence). V gave up 7 bases and J gave up 1 base; unmatched junction bases: 5. The CDR3 protein is CASLAGEGSYNEQFF. CDR3 DNA sequence: TGTGCCAGCCTAGCGGGAGAAGGGTCCTACAATGAGCAGTTCTTC.

The V and J genes are TRBV18 and TRBJ2-1, with 9 bases identical to TRBD2. The CDR3 contains 15 residues. Per the germline V gene, CDR1 is KGHSH and CDR2 is LQKENI. V was clipped by 3 bases and J by 8 bases; unmatched bases: 8. The CDR3 region is CASSPRLAGMDEQFF. The CDR3 DNA reads TGTGCCAGCTCACCGCGGCTAGCGGGAATGGATGAGCAGTTCTTC.

The chain is built from TRBV19 and TRBJ2-1; 7 nucleotides match TRBD2. The CDR3 loop spans 14 amino acids. Per the germline V gene, CDR1 is LNHDA and CDR2 is SQIVND (reference sequence). CDR3 DNA sequence: TGTGCTTCCTGGGGGGGGAGCTATGGCAATGAGCAGTTCTTC. It codes for CASWGGSYGNEQFF.

The chain couples TRBV2 to TRBJ1-6, with D maybe TRBD1 (6 bases). CDR1 and CDR2 (germline): SNHLY, FYNNEI. The CDR3 is 14 residues long. V lost 8 bases and J 6 bases, leaving 14 bases between the germline ends. CDR3 residues: CASGRQASNSPLHF. The CDR3 DNA is TGTGCCAGCGGTCGACAGGCCTCTAATTCACCCCTCCACTTT. The whole variable domain, remainder taken from reference TRBV2 and TRBJ1-6, is EPEVTQTPSHQVTQMGQEVILRCVPISNHLYFYWYRQILGQKVEFLVSFYNNEISEKSEIFDDQFSVERPDGSNFTLKIRSTKLEDSAMYFCASGRQASNSPLHFGNGTRLTVT.

The rearrangement links TRBV27 to TRBJ2-5; tentative D call: TRBD1 (6 bases). From germline, CDR1 is MNHEY and CDR2 SMNVEV (reference sequence). This CDR3 is 15 amino acids long. V was trimmed by 6 bases and J by 2 bases, leaving 16 bases between them. CDR3 in DNA: TGTGCCAGCAGATCAGGGGCTCGTCAACAAGAGACCCAGTACTTC. The encoded protein is CASRSGARQQETQYF.

This clone appeared a single time. The V gene is TRBV6-5, the J gene TRBJ1-1; weak D call: TRBD1 (5 bases). V lost 4 bases, J lost 0 bases, and 15 bases lay in between. The CDR3 is made up of 16 amino acids. In germline, CDR1 is MNHEY, CDR2 SVGAGI. CDR3 nucleotides: TGTGCCAGCAGTTTACTATCAGGGTCGTTGAACACTGAAGCTTTCTTT. The encoded protein is CASSLLSGSLNTEAFF.

The chain joins TRBV28 to TRBJ2-3; 8 bases fit TRBD2. V was clipped by 5 bases and J by 2 bases; unmatched bases: 9. Germline V gene data show CDR1 as MDHEN and CDR2 as SYDVKM. The CDR3 has 16 amino acids. The CDR3 region is CASSETSARDTDTQYF. DNA of the CDR3: TGTGCCAGCAGTGAGACTAGCGCGCGCGACACAGATACGCAGTATTTT.

The V gene is TRBV7-3, the J gene TRBJ2-1; maybe TRBD1 (6 bases). The CDR3 is 15 amino acids. Germline CDR1 and CDR2: SGHTA and FQGTGA. The germline V and J ends were trimmed by 4 bases and 4 bases, with 14 bases remaining between them. The CDR3, as DNA: TGTGCCAGCAGCTCCACAGGGATCCCTTACAATGAGCAGTTCTTC. Protein sequence: CASSSTGIPYNEQFF.

The CDR3 DNA sequence: TGTGCCAGCAGCTCGACCGGGACAGGGGCCTACGAGCAGTACTTC. It encodes CASSSTGTGAYEQYF. This chain uses TRBV7-8 with TRBJ2-7; 10 nucleotides agree with TRBD1. Trimming took 4 bases from V and 2 from J; bases not matched to a gene: 5. CDR3 length: 15 residues. Germline CDR1 is SGHVS and CDR2 is FQNEAQ.

The chain carries TRBV7-2 and TRBJ2-1, with D uncertain. Germline CDR1 SGHTA, CDR2 FQGNSA. V shed 0 bases and J shed 9 bases, with 9 bases lying between them. The CDR3 has 13 residues. The CDR3 loop reads CASSLARAGEQFF. Written as DNA, the CDR3 is TGTGCCAGCAGCTTAGCCAGAGCCGGTGAGCAGTTCTTC.

The genes are TRBV5-1 and TRBJ2-1; perhaps TRBD1 as D (5 bases). CDR3 size: 14 residues. Germline values: CDR1 SGHRS, CDR2 YFSETQ. The V gene lost 0 bases and the J gene lost 5 bases, with 9 bases spanning the gap. CDR3 in amino acids: CASSLEGPNNEQFF. The DNA of the CDR3 is TGCGCCAGCAGCTTGGAGGGGCCAAACAATGAGCAGTTCTTC.

The chain links TRBV28 to TRBJ2-3, with 8 bases that match TRBD1. The CDR3 covers 15 residues. Germline V CDR1 and CDR2: MDHEN, SYDVKM. After removal of 6 bases from V and 3 bases from J, the junction contained 8 bases not matched to a gene. Here the CDR3 reads CASSPGDRKTDTQYF. The CDR3 region has the DNA TGTGCCAGCAGCCCTGGGGACAGGAAGACAGATACGCAGTATTTT.

This rearrangement joins TRBV28 to TRBJ1-1; D perhaps matches TRBD1 (6 bases). The V gene's germline CDR1 is MDHEN and CDR2 SYDVKM. Trimming shortened V by 6 bases and J by 0 bases, and 11 bases separated the two germline ends. This CDR3 is 14 amino acids long. As DNA, the CDR3 is TGTGCCAGCAGGTTGACAGGCTTGAACACTGAAGCTTTCTTT. Protein product: CASRLTGLNTEAFF.

The gene calls are TRBV27 and TRBJ2-3; 7 bases line up with TRBD1. The CDR3 consists of 17 residues. V lost 7 bases and J lost 0; bases outside the gene matches: 13. The germline V gene encodes CDR1 MNHEY and CDR2 SMNVEV (reference sequence). Here the CDR3 DNA reads TGTGCCAGCATCCGGGACAGCCGATCCTGGAGCACAGATACGCAGTATTTT. It yields the protein CASIRDSRSWSTDTQYF.

CDR3 nucleotides: TGCGCCAGCAGCCAGGCCCCAGGATCAACTAATGAAAAACTGTTTTTT. Amino acids: CASSQAPGSTNEKLFF. V and J are TRBV4-1 and TRBJ1-4; D is uncertain. Germline lookup yields CDR1 MGHRA and CDR2 YSYEKL. The CDR3 extends over 16 amino acids. Trimming left V 3 bases short and J 0 bases short, with 11 bases between.

The chain employs TRBV5-6 and TRBJ1-1; D is unresolved. Germline CDR1 reads SGHDT; CDR2 reads YYEEEE. V lost 2 bases and J 1 base, leaving 6 bases between the germline ends. This CDR3 contains 13 residues. The CDR3 DNA follows: TGTGCCAGCAGCTTTGGATCGAACACTGAAGCTTTCTTT. Its protein product is CASSFGSNTEAFF.

This clone was observed a single time. The chain has TRBV9 and TRBJ1-4; TRBD1 matches 7 bases. V lost 0 bases and J lost 7; bases outside the gene matches: 3. Looked up from germline, CDR1 is SGDLS and CDR2 is YYNGEE. The CDR3 totals 14 residues. The CDR3 loop is CASSVGQGTEKLFF. CDR3 DNA: TGTGCCAGCAGCGTAGGACAGGGTACTGAAAAACTGTTTTTT.

This chain connects TRBV5-1 to TRBJ2-1; 11 bases agree with TRBD2. The germline V gene encodes CDR1 SGHRS and CDR2 YFSETQ. The V gene end was trimmed by 3 bases and the J gene end by 3 bases; junction bases not matched to a gene: 14. This CDR3 region has 19 residues. CDR3 in DNA: TGCGCCAGCAGCTCACTTCAGACTAGCGGGGAACACAACTACAATGAGCAGTTCTTC. Amino acids: CASSSLQTSGEHNYNEQFF. The complete variable domain, with remaining parts taken from reference TRBV5-1 and TRBJ2-1, reads KAGVTQTPRYLIKTRGQQVTLSCSPISGHRSVSWYQQTPGQGLQFLFEYFSETQRNKGNFPGRFSGRQFSNSRSEMNVSTLELGDSALYLCASSSLQTSGEHNYNEQFFGPGTRLTVL.

V and J are TRBV28 and TRBJ1-3; D gene ambiguous. The CDR3 consists of 15 residues. V was pared by 3 bases and J by 0 bases, with 9 bases between. Germline assignment: CDR1 MDHEN and CDR2 SYDVKM. The CDR3 nucleotides read TGTGCCAGCAGTTTCTGGAGTGTCTCTGGAAACACCATATATTTT. This encodes CASSFWSVSGNTIYF.

The rearrangement uses TRBV28 and TRBJ1-5; unclear D gene. The CDR3 sequence is 12 residues long. Germline values: CDR1 MDHEN, CDR2 SYDVKM. V lost 7 bases and J lost 9, with 13 bases in between. The CDR3, as DNA: TGTGCCAGCACCGAAGGAATGGGGCCCCAGCATTTT. Protein sequence: CASTEGMGPQHF. Full variable domain (outside the CDR3, taken from reference TRBV28 and TRBJ1-5): DVKVTQSSRYLVKRTGEKVFLECVQDMDHENMFWYRQDPGLGLRLIYFSYDVKMKEKGDIPEGYSVSREKKERFSLILESASTNQTSMYLCASTEGMGPQHFGDGTRLSIL.

V gene TRBV27 combines with J gene TRBJ2-1; 10 nucleotides match TRBD1. The CDR3 has 18 amino acids. CDR1 is MNHEY, CDR2 SMNVEV, per germline (reference sequence). V dropped 4 bases and J dropped 1; count of bases not matched to a gene: 10. The chain's CDR3 is CASSSHRQGASSYNEQFF. Here the CDR3 DNA reads TGTGCCAGCAGTTCACACCGACAGGGGGCTTCGTCCTACAATGAGCAGTTCTTC.

The chain couples TRBV6-5 to TRBJ2-1; D not resolved. This CDR3 has 14 residues. V was clipped by 2 bases and J by 8 bases, with 13 bases between them. Germline assignment: CDR1 MNHEY and CDR2 SVGAGI. CDR3 region: CASSYALSSYEQFF. The DNA for the CDR3 is TGTGCCAGCAGTTACGCATTATCGAGTTATGAGCAGTTCTTC.

This chain connects TRBV7-7 to TRBJ2-5; D may be TRBD2 (5 bases). Germline V gene lookup returns CDR1 SSHAT and CDR2 FNYEAQ (reference sequence). This CDR3 region has 14 residues. Trimming cost V 8 bases and J 2 bases, with 15 bases left between them. The CDR3 reads CASLWRANQETQYF. The CDR3 region has the DNA TGTGCCAGCTTGTGGCGGGCGAATCAAGAGACCCAGTACTTC. Variable domain in full (rest from reference TRBV7-7 and TRBJ2-5): GAGVSQSPRYKVTKRGQDVTLRCDPISSHATLYWYQQALGQGPEFLTYFNYEAQPDKSGLPSDRFSAERPEGSISTLTIQRTEQRDSAMYRCASLWRANQETQYFGPGTRLLVL.

CDR3 protein: CASSPQKGTSGRSREQYF. The CDR3 coding sequence is TGTGCCAGCAGTCCACAAAAGGGGACTAGCGGGAGATCCCGCGAGCAGTACTTC. The V call is TRBV28, the J call TRBJ2-7; TRBD2 agrees at 14 bases. With 5 bases clipped from V and 6 bases from J, the junction kept 15 bases outside the gene matches. CDR1 is MDHEN, CDR2 SYDVKM, per germline. The CDR3 is 18 amino acids. The whole variable domain, remainder taken from reference TRBV28 and TRBJ2-7, is DVKVTQSSRYLVKRTGEKVFLECVQDMDHENMFWYRQDPGLGLRLIYFSYDVKMKEKGDIPEGYSVSREKKERFSLILESASTNQTSMYLCASSPQKGTSGRSREQYFGPGTRLTVT.

V usage is TRBV10-3 and J usage is TRBJ2-5; TRBD1 matches at 7 bases. Trimming cost V 6 bases and J 0 bases; bases outside gene matches: 10. Germline V gene sequence: CDR1 ENHRY, CDR2 SYGVKD. There are 16 residues in the CDR3. CDR3 DNA: TGTGCCATCAGACCTTCGACAGGGTGGAACCAAGAGACCCAGTACTTC. It specifies CAIRPSTGWNQETQYF.

The chain joins TRBV10-1 to TRBJ2-7; TRBD2 might be the D (5 bases). Germline lookup yields CDR1 WNHNN and CDR2 SYGVQD (reference sequence). The CDR3 has 11 residues. V was cut by 8 bases and J by 4 bases, with 9 bases left in between. Here the CDR3 reads CASGSGYEQYF. Written as DNA, the CDR3 is TGCGCCAGCGGGAGTGGGTACGAGCAGTACTTC.

The chain employs TRBV13 and TRBJ2-3, with 9 bases identical to TRBD2. V lost 4 bases to trimming and J lost 4 bases; unmatched junction nucleotides: 6. The CDR3 runs 15 residues. Germline CDR1 reads PRHDT; CDR2 reads FYEKMQ (reference sequence). CDR3 nucleotide sequence: TGTGCCAGCAGCTCCCAGCGGGAGGCGGCAGATACGCAGTATTTT. Its translation: CASSSQREAADTQYF.

The chain recombines TRBV6-4 with TRBJ2-6; no firm D call. The CDR3 covers 14 residues. The germline V and J ends were trimmed by 5 bases and 0 bases, with 5 bases remaining between them. Germline CDR1 and CDR2: MRHNA and SNTAGT. This CDR3 reads CASSQDSGANVLTF. Written as DNA, the CDR3 is TGTGCCAGCAGTCAGGACTCTGGGGCCAACGTCCTGACTTTC.

The chain employs TRBV19 and TRBJ2-2; 8 nucleotides agree with TRBD1. Trimming cost V 6 bases and J 5 bases; bases outside gene matches: 8. Germline V gives CDR1 LNHDA, CDR2 SQIVND (reference sequence). The length of the CDR3 is 15 residues. The DNA for the CDR3 is TGTGCCAGTAGGAGGGCAGGGGGCTATACCGGGGAGCTGTTTTTT. Encoded protein: CASRRAGGYTGELFF.

J is TRBJ1-1 and V is TRBV5-1; D gene ambiguous. V was cut by 5 bases and J by 6 bases, with 14 bases left in between. The CDR3 runs 13 residues. CDR1 and CDR2 (germline): SGHRS, YFSETQ. The CDR3: CASREGPASEAFF. CDR3 nucleotide sequence: TGCGCCAGCAGGGAGGGTCCGGCTTCTGAAGCTTTCTTT.